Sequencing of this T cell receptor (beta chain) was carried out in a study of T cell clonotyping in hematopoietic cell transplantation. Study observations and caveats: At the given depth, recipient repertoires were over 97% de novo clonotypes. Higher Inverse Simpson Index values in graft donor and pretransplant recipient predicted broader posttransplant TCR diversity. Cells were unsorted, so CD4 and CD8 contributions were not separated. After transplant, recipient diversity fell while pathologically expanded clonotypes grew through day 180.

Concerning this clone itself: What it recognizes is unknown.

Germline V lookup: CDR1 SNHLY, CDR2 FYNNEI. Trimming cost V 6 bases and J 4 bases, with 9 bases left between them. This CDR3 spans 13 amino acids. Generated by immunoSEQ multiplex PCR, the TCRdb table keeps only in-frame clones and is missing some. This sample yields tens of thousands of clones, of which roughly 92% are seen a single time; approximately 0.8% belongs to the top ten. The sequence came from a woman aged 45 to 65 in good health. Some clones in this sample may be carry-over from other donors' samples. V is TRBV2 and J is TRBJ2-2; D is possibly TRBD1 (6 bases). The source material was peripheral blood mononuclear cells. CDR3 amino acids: CASRTGFTGELFF. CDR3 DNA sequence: TGTGCCAGCAGGACAGGTTTCACCGGGGAGCTGTTTTTT.